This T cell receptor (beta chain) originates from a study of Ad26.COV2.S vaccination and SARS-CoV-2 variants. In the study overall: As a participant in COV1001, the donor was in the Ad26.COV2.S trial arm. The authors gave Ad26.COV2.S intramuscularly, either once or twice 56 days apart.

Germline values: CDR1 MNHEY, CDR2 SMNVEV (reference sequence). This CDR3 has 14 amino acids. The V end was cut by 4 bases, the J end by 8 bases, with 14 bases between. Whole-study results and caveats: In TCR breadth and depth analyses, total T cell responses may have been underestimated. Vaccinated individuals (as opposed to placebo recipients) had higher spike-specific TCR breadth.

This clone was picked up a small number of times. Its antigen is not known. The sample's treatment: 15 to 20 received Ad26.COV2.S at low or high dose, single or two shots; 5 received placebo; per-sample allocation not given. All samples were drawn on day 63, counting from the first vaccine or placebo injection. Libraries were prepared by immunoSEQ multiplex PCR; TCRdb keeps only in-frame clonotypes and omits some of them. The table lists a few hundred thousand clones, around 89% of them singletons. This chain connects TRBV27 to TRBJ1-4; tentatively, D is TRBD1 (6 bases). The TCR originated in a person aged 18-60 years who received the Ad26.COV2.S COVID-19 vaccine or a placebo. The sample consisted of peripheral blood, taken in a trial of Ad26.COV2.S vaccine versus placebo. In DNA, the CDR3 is TGTGCCAGCAGTTCGGGGACAAGAGGGGAAAAACTGTTTTTT. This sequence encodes CASSSGTRGEKLFF.